This passage covers 27 T cell receptor beta chains from one sample sequenced in a study of CD8+CD57+ T cells in acquired aplastic anemia. In patients chosen for sequencing, flow cytometry had shown CD8+CD57+ cell expansion. Investigators profiled TCR beta VDJ and CDR3 from genomic DNA template. MiXCR was run by TCRdb on the reads, yielding one entry per CDR3 protein. Of 220,000 or so distinct CDR3 sequences in the sample, over 55% were seen once. Material for sequencing was sorted CD4+, CD8+, or CD8+CD57+ T cells (not recorded which) from PBMCs. The receptors come from a human donor with aplastic anemia.

This clonotype was recorded only once. This chain uses TRBV5-6 with TRBJ1-5; D is unresolved. Germline CDR1 and CDR2: SGHDT and YYEEEE. This CDR3 is 14 amino acids long. Trimming left V 1 base short and J 0 bases short, with 5 bases between. The CDR3 is CASSLPYSNQPQHF. CDR3 DNA: TGTGCCAGCAGCTTGCCGTATAGCAATCAGCCCCAGCATTTT.

In this sample, this clonotype turned up a few times. The chain has TRBV20-1 and TRBJ1-1, with 9 bases fitting TRBD1. The germline gives CDR1 DFQATT, CDR2 SNEGSKA (reference sequence). With 1 base clipped from V and 3 bases from J, the junction kept 0 bases outside the gene matches. There are 13 residues in the CDR3. The CDR3 DNA sequence: TGCAGTGCTAGAGGACAGGGGGACACTGAAGCTTTCTTT. Translation: CSARGQGDTEAFF.

This clonotype was found many times. The rearrangement links TRBV4-1 to TRBJ2-7, with D possibly being TRBD2 (6 bases). V was cut by 1 base and J by 11 bases, with 9 bases left in between. The CDR3 has 11 residues. CDR1 is MGHRA, CDR2 YSYEKL, per germline. The CDR3 here is CASSQGREEYF. The CDR3, as DNA: TGCGCCAGCAGCCAAGGCAGGGAGGAGTACTTC.

Comments on this clonotype: The CDR3 carries no conserved terminal phenylalanine or tryptophan, so it likely arises from a read error. The chain uses TRBV7-2 and TRBJ2-3; D remains ambiguous. V dropped 3 bases and J dropped 2 bases, with 18 bases sitting between them. Germline V gives CDR1 SGHTA, CDR2 FQGNSA. The CDR3 is made up of 17 amino acids. CDR3 residues: CASSLSVMKRYTDTQYL. In DNA form, the CDR3 reads TGTGCCAGCAGCTTGTCTGTGATGAAGAGATACACAGATACGCAGTATCTT.

This chain links TRBV20-1 with TRBJ2-1, with 11 bases matching TRBD2. The J segment lost 2 bases and the V segment lost 0 bases, leaving 9 bases of the junction unmatched. Germline V gives CDR1 DFQATT, CDR2 SNEGSKA (reference sequence). CDR3 length: 18 amino acids. The CDR3 bases are TGCAGTGCTAGAGATGAGGTGACTAGCGGGATCGCCTACAATGAGCAGTTCTTC. Translating gives CSARDEVTSGIAYNEQFF.

This chain connects TRBV6-5 to TRBJ1-1; D not resolved. Germline lookup yields CDR1 MNHEY and CDR2 SVGAGI. V shed 5 bases and J shed 1 base, with 8 bases lying between them. The CDR3 runs to 13 residues. CDR3 nucleotide sequence: TGTGCCAGCAGTGTGACATCGAACACTGAAGCTTTCTTT. Amino acids: CASSVTSNTEAFF.

The gene calls are TRBV10-3 and TRBJ1-2; D uncertain. CDR1 ENHRY and CDR2 SYGVKD come from the germline V gene. V was pared by 6 bases and J by 2 bases, with 10 bases between. The CDR3 totals 13 residues. The CDR3 spells CAIRKDYNYGYTF. As DNA, the CDR3 is TGTGCCATCAGAAAAGACTACAACTATGGCTACACCTTC.

This clonotype has a single count. J is TRBJ2-1 and V is TRBV5-1, with D perhaps assigned TRBD1 or TRBD2 (5 bases each). The DNA end is more similar to TRBJ2-7, so the J call may be wrong. The V gene's germline CDR1 is SGHRS and CDR2 YFSETQ. CDR3 length: 11 residues. CDR3 DNA sequence: TGCGCCAGTTCCGAGGGGCCCGAGCAGTACTTC. It is translated as CASSEGPEQYF.

This chain uses TRBV18 with TRBJ2-5; weak D call: TRBD1 (5 bases). The germline V and J ends were trimmed by 2 bases and 4 bases, with 14 bases remaining between them. Germline V lookup: CDR1 KGHSH, CDR2 LQKENI. The CDR3 has 15 residues. The CDR3 DNA reads TGTGCCAGCTCACCAAAGGGGCTTTTACGAGAGACCCAGTACTTC. Its protein product is CASSPKGLLRETQYF.

J is TRBJ1-2 and V is TRBV6-6, with 10 bases identical to TRBD1. Trimming removed 2 bases from V and 2 bases from J; junction bases left unmatched: 5. Germline CDR1 MNHNY, CDR2 SVGAGI (reference sequence). There are 16 residues in the CDR3. The CDR3 DNA sequence: TGTGCCAGCAGTTACCAGGGGGGACAGGGGAACTATGGCTACACCTTC. It translates to CASSYQGGQGNYGYTF.

The rearrangement joins TRBV29-1 to TRBJ2-2, with D perhaps matching TRBD1 (5 bases). The V end was cut by 1 base, the J end by 7 bases, with 16 bases between. This CDR3 spans 15 amino acids. Germline CDR1 is SQVTM and CDR2 is ANQGSEA. CDR3 sequence: CSVEARQGTIGELFF. The CDR3 DNA follows: TGCAGCGTTGAAGCGAGGCAGGGAACGATCGGGGAGCTGTTTTTT.

This clonotype was seen at least ten times. This chain joins TRBV13 and TRBJ1-5, with D maybe TRBD1 (6 bases). V was pared by 0 bases and J by 6 bases, with 15 bases between. Germline V gene lookup returns CDR1 PRHDT and CDR2 FYEKMQ (reference sequence). CDR3 length: 16 amino acids. In DNA form, the CDR3 reads TGTGCCAGCAGCTTAGGCGCCAGGGGTAGGGCTCAGCCCCAGCATTTT. Protein product: CASSLGARGRAQPQHF.

A word on this clonotype: The germline gene is not matched at one end of the junction; a read error may be the cause. This chain uses TRBV5-5 with TRBJ1-4; 7 bases line up with TRBD1. This CDR3 contains 16 residues. From germline, CDR1 is SGHKS and CDR2 YYEKEE (reference sequence). CDR3 in DNA: TGCGCCAGCAGCTTGGGACAGCTCCCAACTAATGAAAAACTGTTTTTT. Its protein is CASSLGQLPTNEKLFF.

This clonotype was picked up many times. The chain uses TRBV3-1 and TRBJ2-7, with D maybe TRBD2 (6 bases). Germline loops: CDR1 LGHDT, CDR2 YNNKEL (reference sequence). Trimming cost V 3 bases and J 0 bases, with 12 bases left between them. The CDR3 is 15 residues long. Here the CDR3 reads CASSQLRDSSYEQYF. The CDR3 DNA follows: TGTGCCAGCAGCCAGCTTCGGGACTCCTCCTACGAGCAGTACTTC.

A note on this clonotype: Germline is not matched at one junction end, which may reflect a read error. The chain links TRBV20-1 to TRBJ2-5, with D uncertain. The germline CDR1 and CDR2 sequences are DFQATT and SNEGSKA (reference sequence). CDR3 length equals 15 residues. The CDR3 here is CGARDGHSLKETQYF. The CDR3 DNA is TGCGGTGCTAGAGATGGCCACAGCCTAAAAGAGACCCAGTACTTC.

This clonotype was recorded a few times. This chain links TRBV24-1 with TRBJ1-2, with 10 bases matching TRBD1. Trimming cost V 7 bases and J 2 bases; bases outside gene matches: 0. The CDR3 extends over 13 amino acids. From germline, CDR1 is KGHDR and CDR2 SFDVKD. This CDR3 reads CATRGQGNYGYTF. In DNA form, the CDR3 reads TGTGCCACCAGGGGACAGGGGAACTATGGCTACACCTTC.

This chain connects TRBV12-3 or TRBV12-4 to TRBJ2-7; maybe TRBD2 (7 bases). This CDR3 has 15 amino acids. V was cut by 3 bases and J by 4 bases, with 16 bases left in between. The DNA of the CDR3 is TGTGCCAGCAGTTTTGGGGGGGGGCCTTTTTACGAGCAGTACTTC. This encodes CASSFGGGPFYEQYF.

V is TRBV5-1 and J is TRBJ1-1; weak D call: TRBD1 (6 bases). V shed 2 bases and J shed 4 bases, with 9 bases lying between them. CDR1 and CDR2 (germline): SGHRS, YFSETQ. The CDR3 totals 13 residues. CDR3 residues: CASSLQGFTEAFF. CDR3 nucleotide sequence: TGCGCCAGCAGCTTACAGGGATTCACTGAAGCTTTCTTT.

V is TRBV12-3 or TRBV12-4 and J is TRBJ2-7; 7 nucleotides match TRBD2. Losses at the gene ends were 6 bases for V and 12 bases for J; bases not matched to a gene: 11. CDR3 size: 12 residues. CDR3 residues: CASRDGAGVMYF. The CDR3 DNA is TGTGCCAGCAGGGATGGGGCGGGAGTGATGTACTTC.

About this clonotype itself: One end of the junction fails to match germline, which may point to a read error. Written as DNA, the CDR3 is TGTGCTAGCAGCCGAGCGACGGAAGGGAGCGAGCAGTACTTC. Its protein product is CASSRATEGSEQYF. The chain links TRBV7-7 to TRBJ2-7; tentative D call: TRBD2 (5 bases). This CDR3 spans 14 amino acids. Germline lookup yields CDR1 SSHAT and CDR2 FNYEAQ (reference sequence). Based on the CDR3 plus reference TRBV7-7 and TRBJ2-7, the full variable domain is GAGVSQSPRYKVTKRGQDVTLRCDPISSHATLYWYQQALGQGPEFLTYFNYEAQPDKSGLPSDRFSAERPEGSISTLTIQRTEQRDSAMYRCASSRATEGSEQYFGPGTRLTVT.

This chain connects TRBV7-9 to TRBJ2-1, with 9 positions matching TRBD1. From germline, CDR1 is SEHNR and CDR2 FQNEAQ (reference sequence). J lost 4 bases, V lost 2 bases, and 3 bases had no gene match. The CDR3 is 15 residues long. The CDR3 is CASSLPGQGYNEQFF. The CDR3 DNA follows: TGTGCCAGCAGCTTACCGGGACAGGGATACAATGAGCAGTTCTTC.

This clonotype was detected a few times. At one end the junction does not follow the germline gene, possibly because of a read error. This rearrangement joins TRBV5-1 to TRBJ2-7; possible D gene TRBD1, 6 bases. In germline, CDR1 is SGHRS, CDR2 YFSETQ. The CDR3 extends over 13 amino acids. CDR3 coding DNA: TGTGCCACAACTGACGGACAGATCTACGAGCAGTACTTC. Translated: CATTDGQIYEQYF.

The chain recombines TRBV9 with TRBJ2-7; 7 bases agree with TRBD1. The germline gives CDR1 SGDLS, CDR2 YYNGEE. V trimming: 4 bases; J trimming: 7 bases; junction bases outside the gene matches: 8. CDR3 length equals 13 residues. The CDR3 is CASSLRQGQEQYF. The DNA of the CDR3 is TGTGCCAGCAGCCTAAGACAGGGCCAGGAGCAGTACTTC. Looking up the rest from reference TRBV9 and TRBJ2-7 gives the full variable domain: DSGVTQTPKHLITATGQRVTLRCSPRSGDLSVYWYQQSLDQGLQFLIQYYNGEERAKGNILERFSAQQFPDLHSELNLSSLELGDSALYFCASSLRQGQEQYFGPGTRLTVT.

The chain links TRBV7-3 to TRBJ2-7, with 7 bases fitting TRBD1. Trimming removed 5 bases from V and 6 bases from J; junction bases left unmatched: 7. From germline, CDR1 is SGHTA and CDR2 FQGTGA. This CDR3 spans 13 amino acids. Here the CDR3 DNA reads TGTGCCAGCAGCCCACAGGGGTCCCTCGAGCAGTACTTC. Translated: CASSPQGSLEQYF.

The V call is TRBV10-3, the J call TRBJ1-4; D is undetermined. CDR3 size: 13 residues. Trimming removed 3 bases at V and 8 bases at J, with 10 bases between. Germline V CDR1 and CDR2: ENHRY, SYGVKD. For the CDR3, the DNA is TGTGCCATCAGTGATGGGGTAGGAGAAAAACTGTTTTTT. Translated, it gives CAISDGVGEKLFF.

The genes are TRBV10-3 and TRBJ1-1, with TRBD1 identical over 7 bases. This CDR3 has 17 amino acids. Germline-derived CDR1 and CDR2 are ENHRY and SYGVKD. The V gene end was trimmed by 9 bases and the J gene end by 1 base; junction bases not matched to a gene: 17. In nucleotides, the CDR3 is TGTGCCATTTATGGACAGGAACAACCACCAAAGAACACTGAAGCTTTCTTT. Protein sequence: CAIYGQEQPPKNTEAFF.

J is TRBJ1-6 and V is TRBV7-2, with TRBD1 matching over 7 bases. Germline V gene data show CDR1 as SGHTA and CDR2 as FQGNSA. The CDR3 extends over 14 amino acids. The V gene end was trimmed by 8 bases and the J gene end by 9 bases; junction bases not matched to a gene: 10. The CDR3 bases are TGTGCCAGCTCAACAGGGGTGGGGATTTCACCCCTCCACTTT. It specifies CASSTGVGISPLHF.